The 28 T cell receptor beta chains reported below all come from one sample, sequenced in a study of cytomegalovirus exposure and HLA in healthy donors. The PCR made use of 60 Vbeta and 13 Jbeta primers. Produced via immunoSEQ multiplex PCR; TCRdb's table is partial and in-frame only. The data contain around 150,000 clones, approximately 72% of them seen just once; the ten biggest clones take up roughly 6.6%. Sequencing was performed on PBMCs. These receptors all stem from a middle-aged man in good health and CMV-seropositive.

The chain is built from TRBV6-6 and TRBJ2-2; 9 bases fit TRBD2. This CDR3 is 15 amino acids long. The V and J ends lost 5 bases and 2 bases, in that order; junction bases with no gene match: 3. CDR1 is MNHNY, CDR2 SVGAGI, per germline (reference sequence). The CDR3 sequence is CASSRLAENTGELFF. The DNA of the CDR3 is TGTGCCAGCAGTAGACTAGCGGAAAACACCGGGGAGCTGTTTTTT.

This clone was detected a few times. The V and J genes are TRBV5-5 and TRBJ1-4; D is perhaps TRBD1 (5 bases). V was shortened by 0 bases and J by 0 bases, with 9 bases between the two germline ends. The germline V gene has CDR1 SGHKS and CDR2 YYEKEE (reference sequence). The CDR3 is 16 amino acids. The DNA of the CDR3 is TGTGCCAGCAGCTTGGTGACAGCAGCAACTAATGAAAAACTGTTTTTT. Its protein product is CASSLVTAATNEKLFF. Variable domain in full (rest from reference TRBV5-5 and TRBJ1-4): DAGVTQSPTHLIKTRGQQVTLRCSPISGHKSVSWYQQVLGQGPQFIFQYYEKEERGRGNFPDRFSARQFPNYSSELNVNALLLGDSALYLCASSLVTAATNEKLFFGSGTQLSVL.

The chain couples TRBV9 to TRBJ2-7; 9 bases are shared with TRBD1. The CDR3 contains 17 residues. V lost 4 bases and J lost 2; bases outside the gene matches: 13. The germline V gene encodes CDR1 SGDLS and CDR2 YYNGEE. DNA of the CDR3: TGTGCCAGCAGCTTAATCTCTCGGGACAGGGTAACCTACGAGCAGTACTTC. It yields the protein CASSLISRDRVTYEQYF.

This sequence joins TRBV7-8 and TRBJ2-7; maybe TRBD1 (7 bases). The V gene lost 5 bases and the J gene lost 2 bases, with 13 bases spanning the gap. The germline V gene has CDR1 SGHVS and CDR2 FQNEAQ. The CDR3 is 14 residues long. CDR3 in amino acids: CASSQGGSPYEQYF. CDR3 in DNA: TGTGCCAGCAGCCAGGGGGGATCCCCCTACGAGCAGTACTTC.

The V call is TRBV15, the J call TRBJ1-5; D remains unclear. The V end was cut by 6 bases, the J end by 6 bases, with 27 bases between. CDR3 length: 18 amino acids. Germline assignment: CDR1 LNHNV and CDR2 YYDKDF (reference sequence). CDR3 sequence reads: CATSRSPLTRVFSQPQHF. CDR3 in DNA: TGTGCCACCAGTCGGAGTCCCCTCACGAGGGTTTTTAGTCAGCCCCAGCATTTT.

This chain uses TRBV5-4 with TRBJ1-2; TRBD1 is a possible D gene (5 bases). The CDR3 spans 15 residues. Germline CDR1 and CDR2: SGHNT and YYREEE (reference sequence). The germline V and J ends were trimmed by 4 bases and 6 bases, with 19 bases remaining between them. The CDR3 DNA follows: TGTGCCAGCAGCAGAGGGCGGCGGGGCTCAGATGGCTACACCTTC. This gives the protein CASSRGRRGSDGYTF.

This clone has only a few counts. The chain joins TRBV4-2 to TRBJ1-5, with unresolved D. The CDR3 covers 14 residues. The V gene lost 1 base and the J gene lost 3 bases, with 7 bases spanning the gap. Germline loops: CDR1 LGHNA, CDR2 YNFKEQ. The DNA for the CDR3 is TGTGCCAGCAGCCAAGGAGGGATCAATCAGCCCCAGCATTTT. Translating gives CASSQGGINQPQHF.

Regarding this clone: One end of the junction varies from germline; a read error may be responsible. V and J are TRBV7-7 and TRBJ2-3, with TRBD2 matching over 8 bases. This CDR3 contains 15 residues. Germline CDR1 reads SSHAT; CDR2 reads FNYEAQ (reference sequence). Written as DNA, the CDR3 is TGTGCTAGCAGCCCCACTAGCGGAGGCACAGATACGCAGTATTTT. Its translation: CASSPTSGGTDTQYF.

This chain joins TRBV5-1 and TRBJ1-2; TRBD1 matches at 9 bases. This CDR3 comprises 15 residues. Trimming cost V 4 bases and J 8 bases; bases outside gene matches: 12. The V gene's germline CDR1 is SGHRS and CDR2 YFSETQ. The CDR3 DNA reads TGCGCCAGCAGCGCCAATACCGGGACAGGGCGCGGCTACACCTTC. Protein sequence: CASSANTGTGRGYTF.

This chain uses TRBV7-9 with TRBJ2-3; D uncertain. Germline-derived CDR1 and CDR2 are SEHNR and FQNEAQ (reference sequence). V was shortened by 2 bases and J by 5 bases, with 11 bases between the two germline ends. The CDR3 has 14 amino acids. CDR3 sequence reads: CASSLYVHRDTQYF. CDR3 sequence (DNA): TGTGCCAGCAGCTTATACGTCCACAGAGATACGCAGTATTTT.

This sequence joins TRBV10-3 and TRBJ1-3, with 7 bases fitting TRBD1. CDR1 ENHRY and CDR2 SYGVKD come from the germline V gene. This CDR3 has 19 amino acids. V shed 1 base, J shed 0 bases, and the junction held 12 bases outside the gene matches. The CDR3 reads CAISEFLGDSFVSGNTIYF. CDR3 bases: TGTGCCATCAGTGAGTTCTTGGGGGACAGCTTCGTCTCTGGAAACACCATATATTTT.

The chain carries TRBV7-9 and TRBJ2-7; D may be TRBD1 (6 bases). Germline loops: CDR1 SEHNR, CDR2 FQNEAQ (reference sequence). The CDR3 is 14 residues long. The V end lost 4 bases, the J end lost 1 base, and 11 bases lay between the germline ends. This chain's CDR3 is CASSYETGSYEQYF. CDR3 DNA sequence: TGTGCCAGCAGCTACGAGACAGGATCCTACGAGCAGTACTTC.

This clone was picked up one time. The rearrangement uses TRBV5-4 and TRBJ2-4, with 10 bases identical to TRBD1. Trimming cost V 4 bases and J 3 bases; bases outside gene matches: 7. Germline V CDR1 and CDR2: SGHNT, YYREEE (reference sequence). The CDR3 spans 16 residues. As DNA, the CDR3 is TGTGCCAGCAGCGCCGGGACAGGGGATGGCAAAAACATTCAGTACTTC. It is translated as CASSAGTGDGKNIQYF.

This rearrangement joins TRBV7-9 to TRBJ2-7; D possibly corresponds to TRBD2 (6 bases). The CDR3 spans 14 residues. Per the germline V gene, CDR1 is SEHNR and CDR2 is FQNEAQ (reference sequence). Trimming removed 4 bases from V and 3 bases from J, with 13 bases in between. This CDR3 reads CASSSVGTFYEQYF. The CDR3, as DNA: TGTGCCAGCAGCTCAGTAGGGACTTTCTACGAGCAGTACTTC.

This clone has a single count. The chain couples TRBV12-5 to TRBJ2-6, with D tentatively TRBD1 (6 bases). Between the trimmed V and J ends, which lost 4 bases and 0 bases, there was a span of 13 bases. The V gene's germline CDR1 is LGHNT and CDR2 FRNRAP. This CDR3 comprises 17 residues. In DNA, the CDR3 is TGTGCTAGTGGTTCCGGACAGCCTAGCTCTGGGGCCAACGTCCTGACTTTC. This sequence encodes CASGSGQPSSGANVLTF.

CDR3 in DNA: TGTGCCAGCAGCTCCCCCCTAGCGGGGGCCTCCTACGAGCAGTACTTC. Protein: CASSSPLAGASYEQYF. The J gene is TRBJ2-7, the V gene TRBV7-9; the match to TRBD2 covers 10 bases. V dropped 4 bases and J dropped 0; count of bases not matched to a gene: 6. CDR3 length equals 16 residues. Germline V CDR1 and CDR2: SEHNR, FQNEAQ (reference sequence).

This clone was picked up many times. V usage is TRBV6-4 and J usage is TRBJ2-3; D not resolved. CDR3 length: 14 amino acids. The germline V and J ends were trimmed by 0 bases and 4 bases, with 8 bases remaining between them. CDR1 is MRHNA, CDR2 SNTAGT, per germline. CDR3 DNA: TGTGCCAGCAGTGACTCGGTGGGCTCAGATACGCAGTATTTT. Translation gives CASSDSVGSDTQYF.

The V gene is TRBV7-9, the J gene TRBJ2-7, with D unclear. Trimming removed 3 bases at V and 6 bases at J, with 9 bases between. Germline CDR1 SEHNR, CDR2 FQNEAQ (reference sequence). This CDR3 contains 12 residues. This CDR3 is CASSLMGSEQYF. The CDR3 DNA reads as TGTGCCAGCAGCTTGATGGGCTCCGAGCAGTACTTC.

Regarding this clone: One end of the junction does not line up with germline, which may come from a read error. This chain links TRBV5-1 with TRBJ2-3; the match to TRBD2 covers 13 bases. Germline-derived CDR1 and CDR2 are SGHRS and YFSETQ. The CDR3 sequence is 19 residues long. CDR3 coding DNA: TGCGCCAGCAGTTTGGGCCGGACTAGCGGGGGCCCTAGCACAGATACGCAGTATTTT. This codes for CASSLGRTSGGPSTDTQYF.

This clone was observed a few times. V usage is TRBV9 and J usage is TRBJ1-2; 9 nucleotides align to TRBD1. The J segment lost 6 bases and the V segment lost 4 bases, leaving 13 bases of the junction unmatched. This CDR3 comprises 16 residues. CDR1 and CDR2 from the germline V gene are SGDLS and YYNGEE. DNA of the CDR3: TGTGCCAGCAGCAATTTACCCGGACAGGGGCGGAATGGCTACACCTTC. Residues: CASSNLPGQGRNGYTF. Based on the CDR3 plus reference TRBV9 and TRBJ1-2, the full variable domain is DSGVTQTPKHLITATGQRVTLRCSPRSGDLSVYWYQQSLDQGLQFLIQYYNGEERAKGNILERFSAQQFPDLHSELNLSSLELGDSALYFCASSNLPGQGRNGYTFGSGTRLTVV.

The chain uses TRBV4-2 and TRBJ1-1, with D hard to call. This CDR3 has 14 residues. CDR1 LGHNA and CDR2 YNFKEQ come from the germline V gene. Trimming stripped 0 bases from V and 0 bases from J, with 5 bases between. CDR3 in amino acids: CASSQEGMNTEAFF. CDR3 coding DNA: TGTGCCAGCAGCCAAGAGGGCATGAACACTGAAGCTTTCTTT.

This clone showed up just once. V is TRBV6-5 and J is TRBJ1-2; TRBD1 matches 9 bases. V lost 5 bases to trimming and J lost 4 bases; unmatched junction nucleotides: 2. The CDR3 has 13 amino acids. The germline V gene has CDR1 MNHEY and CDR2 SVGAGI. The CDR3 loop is CASSEDRGYGYTF. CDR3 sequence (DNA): TGTGCCAGCAGTGAGGACAGGGGCTATGGCTACACCTTC.

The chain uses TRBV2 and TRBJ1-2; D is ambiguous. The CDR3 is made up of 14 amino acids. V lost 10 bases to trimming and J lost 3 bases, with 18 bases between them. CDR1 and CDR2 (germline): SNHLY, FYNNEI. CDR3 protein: CATRRSSSDYGYTF. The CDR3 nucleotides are TGTGCCACACGGAGGTCTTCCAGCGACTATGGCTACACCTTC.

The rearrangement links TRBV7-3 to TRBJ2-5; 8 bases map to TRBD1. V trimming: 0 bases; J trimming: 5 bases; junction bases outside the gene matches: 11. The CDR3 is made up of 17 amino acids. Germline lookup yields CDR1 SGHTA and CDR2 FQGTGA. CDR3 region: CASSLTLSDRVRETQYF. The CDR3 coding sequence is TGTGCCAGCAGCTTAACGTTGTCGGACAGGGTTAGGGAGACCCAGTACTTC. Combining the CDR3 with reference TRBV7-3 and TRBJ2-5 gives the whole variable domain GAGVSQTPSNKVTEKGKYVELRCDPISGHTALYWYRQSLGQGPEFLIYFQGTGAADDSGLPNDRFFAVRPEGSVSTLKIQRTERGDSAVYLCASSLTLSDRVRETQYFGPGTRLLVL.

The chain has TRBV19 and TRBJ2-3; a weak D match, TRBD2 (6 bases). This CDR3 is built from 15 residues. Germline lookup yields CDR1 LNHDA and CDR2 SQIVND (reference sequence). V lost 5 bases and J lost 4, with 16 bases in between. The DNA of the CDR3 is TGTGCCAGTAGTTTCCGGGAGACAAGTCCAGATACGCAGTATTTT. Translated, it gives CASSFRETSPDTQYF.

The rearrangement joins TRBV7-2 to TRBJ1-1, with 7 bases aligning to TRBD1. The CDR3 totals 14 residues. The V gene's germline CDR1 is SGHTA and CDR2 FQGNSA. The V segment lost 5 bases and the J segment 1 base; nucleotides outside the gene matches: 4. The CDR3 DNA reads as TGTGCCAGCAGCACGAGACAGGGGAACACTGAAGCTTTCTTT. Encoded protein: CASSTRQGNTEAFF.

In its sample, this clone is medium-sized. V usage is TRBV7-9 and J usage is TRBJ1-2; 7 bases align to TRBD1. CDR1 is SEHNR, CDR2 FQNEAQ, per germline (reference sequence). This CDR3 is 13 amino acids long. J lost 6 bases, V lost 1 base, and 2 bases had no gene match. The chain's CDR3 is CASSLGDRDGYTF. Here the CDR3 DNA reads TGTGCCAGCAGCTTAGGGGACAGAGATGGCTACACCTTC.

CDR3 DNA: TGTGCCAGCACCTCGGTTGGGGAGCTGTTTTTT. Protein: CASTSVGELFF. The V gene is TRBV6-5, the J gene TRBJ2-2; no definite D call. From germline, CDR1 is MNHEY and CDR2 SVGAGI. The CDR3 covers 11 residues. Trimming pared 7 bases from V and 8 bases from J, leaving 8 bases between.